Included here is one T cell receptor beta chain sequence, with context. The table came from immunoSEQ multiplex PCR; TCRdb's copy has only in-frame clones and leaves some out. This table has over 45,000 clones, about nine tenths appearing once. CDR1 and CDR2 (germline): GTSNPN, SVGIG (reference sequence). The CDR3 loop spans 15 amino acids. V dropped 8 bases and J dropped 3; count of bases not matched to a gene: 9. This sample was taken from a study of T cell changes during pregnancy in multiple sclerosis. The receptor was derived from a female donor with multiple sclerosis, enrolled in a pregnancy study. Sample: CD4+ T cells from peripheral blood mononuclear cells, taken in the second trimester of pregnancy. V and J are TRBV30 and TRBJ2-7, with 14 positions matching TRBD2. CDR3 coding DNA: TGTGCCCGCCCGGGGACTAGCGGGAGTCTCTACGAGCAGTACTTC. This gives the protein CARPGTSGSLYEQYF.